This T cell receptor beta chain was captured by sequencing in a study of T cell changes during pregnancy in multiple sclerosis. The CDR3 has 18 amino acids. Germline CDR1 is KGHSH and CDR2 is LQKENI. The V and J ends lost 1 base and 0 bases, in that order; junction bases with no gene match: 6. The protocol was immunoSEQ multiplex PCR, while the TCRdb copy is restricted to in-frame clones and leaves out a portion. The repertoire holds more than 60,000 clones, approximately 89% seen once, with 1.4% in the top ten. V usage is TRBV18 and J usage is TRBJ1-2, with TRBD1 identical over 12 bases. The sequence was collected from a female donor with multiple sclerosis, enrolled in a pregnancy study. Sequencing used peripheral blood, obtained in the second trimester of pregnancy. This CDR3 reads CASSPQGQGAYSNYGYTF. Here the CDR3 DNA reads TGTGCCAGCTCACCACAGGGACAGGGGGCGTATTCTAACTATGGCTACACCTTC.